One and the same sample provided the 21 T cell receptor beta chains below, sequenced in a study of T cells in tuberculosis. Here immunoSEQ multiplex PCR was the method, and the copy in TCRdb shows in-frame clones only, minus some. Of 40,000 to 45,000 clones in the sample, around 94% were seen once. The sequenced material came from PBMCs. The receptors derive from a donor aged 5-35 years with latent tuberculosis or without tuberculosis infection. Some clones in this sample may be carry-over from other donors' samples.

This chain's CDR3 is CASSLDRGTDTQYF. CDR3 nucleotide sequence: TGTGCCAGCAGCTTGGACAGGGGAACAGATACGCAGTATTTT. The V and J genes are TRBV11-2 and TRBJ2-3; the match to TRBD1 covers 9 bases. The CDR3 runs to 14 residues. Per the germline V gene, CDR1 is SGHAT and CDR2 is FQNNGV. V lost 3 bases to trimming and J lost 3 bases; unmatched junction nucleotides: 1.

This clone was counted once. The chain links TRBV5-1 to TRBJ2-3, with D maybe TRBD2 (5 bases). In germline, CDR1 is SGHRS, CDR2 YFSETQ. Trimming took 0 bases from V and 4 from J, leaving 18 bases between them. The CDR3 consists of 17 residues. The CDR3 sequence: CASSLGRARGIPDTQYF. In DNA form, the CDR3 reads TGCGCCAGCAGCTTGGGAAGGGCCCGGGGAATTCCAGATACGCAGTATTTT.

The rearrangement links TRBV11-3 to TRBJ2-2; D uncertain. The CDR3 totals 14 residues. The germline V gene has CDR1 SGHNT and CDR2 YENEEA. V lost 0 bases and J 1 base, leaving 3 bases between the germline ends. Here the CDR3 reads CASSLDLNTGELFF. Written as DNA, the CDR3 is TGTGCCAGCAGCTTAGACCTGAACACCGGGGAGCTGTTTTTT. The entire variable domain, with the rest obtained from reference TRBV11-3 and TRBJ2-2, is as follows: EAGVVQSPRYKIIEKKQPVAFWCNPISGHNTLYWYLQNLGQGPELLIRYENEEAVDDSQLPKDRFSAERLKGVDSTLKIQPAELGDSAVYLCASSLDLNTGELFFGEGSRLTVL.

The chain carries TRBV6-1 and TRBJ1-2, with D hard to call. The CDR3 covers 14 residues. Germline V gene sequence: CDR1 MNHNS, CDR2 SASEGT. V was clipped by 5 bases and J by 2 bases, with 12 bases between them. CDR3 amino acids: CASSREGANYGYTF. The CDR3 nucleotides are TGTGCCAGCAGTCGGGAAGGAGCAAACTATGGCTACACCTTC.

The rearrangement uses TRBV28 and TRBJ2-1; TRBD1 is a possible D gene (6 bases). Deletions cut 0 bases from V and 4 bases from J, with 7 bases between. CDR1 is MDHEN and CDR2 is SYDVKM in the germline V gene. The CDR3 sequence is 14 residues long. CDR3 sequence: CASSLWGAYNEQFF. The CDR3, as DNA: TGTGCCAGCAGTTTATGGGGGGCTTACAATGAGCAGTTCTTC.

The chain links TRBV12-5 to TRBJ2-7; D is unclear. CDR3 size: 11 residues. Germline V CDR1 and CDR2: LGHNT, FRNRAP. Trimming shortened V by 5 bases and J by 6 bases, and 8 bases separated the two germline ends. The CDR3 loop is CASGPQREQYF. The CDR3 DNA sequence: TGTGCTAGTGGTCCCCAGCGCGAGCAGTACTTC.

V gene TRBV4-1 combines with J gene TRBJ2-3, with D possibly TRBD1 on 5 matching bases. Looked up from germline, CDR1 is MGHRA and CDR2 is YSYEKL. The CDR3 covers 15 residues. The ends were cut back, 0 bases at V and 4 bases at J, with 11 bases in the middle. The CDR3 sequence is CASSQEIGAADTQYF. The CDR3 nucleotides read TGCGCCAGCAGCCAAGAAATAGGGGCGGCAGATACGCAGTATTTT.

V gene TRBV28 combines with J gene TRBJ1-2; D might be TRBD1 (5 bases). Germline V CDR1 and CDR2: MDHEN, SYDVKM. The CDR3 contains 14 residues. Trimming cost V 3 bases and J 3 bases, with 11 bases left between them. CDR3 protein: CASSLTGGDYGYTF. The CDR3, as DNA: TGTGCCAGCAGTTTGACCGGGGGGGACTATGGCTACACCTTC.

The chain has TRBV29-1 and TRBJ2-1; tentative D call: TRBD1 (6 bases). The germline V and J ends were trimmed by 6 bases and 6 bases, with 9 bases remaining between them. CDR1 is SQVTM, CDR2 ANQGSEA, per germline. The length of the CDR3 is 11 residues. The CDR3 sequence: CSVVGANEQFF. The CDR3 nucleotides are TGCAGCGTCGTGGGGGCCAATGAGCAGTTCTTC.

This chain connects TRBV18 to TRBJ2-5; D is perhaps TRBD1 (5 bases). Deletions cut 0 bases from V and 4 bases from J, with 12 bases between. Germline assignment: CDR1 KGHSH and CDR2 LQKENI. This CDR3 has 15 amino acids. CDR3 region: CASSPPARVTETQYF. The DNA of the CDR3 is TGTGCCAGCTCACCACCGGCCAGGGTGACAGAGACCCAGTACTTC.

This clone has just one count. The chain's CDR3 is CASSDNSGITDTQYF. DNA of the CDR3: TGTGCCAGCAGCGACAATAGCGGGATCACAGATACGCAGTATTTT. This chain connects TRBV7-9 to TRBJ2-3; 8 bases are shared with TRBD2. With 5 bases clipped from V and 2 bases from J, the junction kept 6 bases outside the gene matches. Germline V CDR1 and CDR2: SEHNR, FQNEAQ (reference sequence). This CDR3 comprises 15 residues.

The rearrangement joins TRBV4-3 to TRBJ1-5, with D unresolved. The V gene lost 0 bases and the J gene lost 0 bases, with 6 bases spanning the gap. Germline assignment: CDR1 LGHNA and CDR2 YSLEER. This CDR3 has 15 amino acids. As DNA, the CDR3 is TGCGCCAGCAGCCAAGATGGGCGTAGCAATCAGCCCCAGCATTTT. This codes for CASSQDGRSNQPQHF.

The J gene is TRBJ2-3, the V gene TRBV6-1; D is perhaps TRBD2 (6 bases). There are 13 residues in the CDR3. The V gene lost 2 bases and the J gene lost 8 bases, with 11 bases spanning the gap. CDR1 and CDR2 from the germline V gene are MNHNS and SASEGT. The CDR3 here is CASSEYQEGTQYF. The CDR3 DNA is TGTGCCAGCAGTGAATATCAGGAGGGTACGCAGTATTTT.

In DNA form, the CDR3 reads TGTGCCACCAGCAGGGGGCGTTGGAACACCGGGGAGCTGTTTTTT. It yields the protein CATSRGRWNTGELFF. The rearrangement uses TRBV15 and TRBJ2-2; perhaps TRBD1 as D (5 bases). Germline V gene data show CDR1 as LNHNV and CDR2 as YYDKDF (reference sequence). The V and J ends lost 3 bases and 1 base respectively, with 9 bases between them. The CDR3 is 15 residues long.

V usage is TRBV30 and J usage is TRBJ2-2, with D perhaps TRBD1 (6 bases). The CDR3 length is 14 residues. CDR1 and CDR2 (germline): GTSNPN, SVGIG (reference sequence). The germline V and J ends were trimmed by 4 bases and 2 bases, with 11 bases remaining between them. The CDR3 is CAWTRGHNTGELFF. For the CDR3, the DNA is TGTGCCTGGACCCGGGGACATAACACCGGGGAGCTGTTTTTT.

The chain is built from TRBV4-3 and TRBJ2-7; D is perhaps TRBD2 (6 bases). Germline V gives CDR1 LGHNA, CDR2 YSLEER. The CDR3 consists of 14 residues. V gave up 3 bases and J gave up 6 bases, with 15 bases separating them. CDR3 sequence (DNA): TGCGCCAGCAGCCAGGTTCAGGGAGGACGCGAGCAGTACTTC. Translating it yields CASSQVQGGREQYF.

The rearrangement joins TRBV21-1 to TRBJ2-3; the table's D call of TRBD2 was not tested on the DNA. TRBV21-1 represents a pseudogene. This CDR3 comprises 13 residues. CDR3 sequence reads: CASEERNTDTQYF. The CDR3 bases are TGTGCCAGCGAGGAGCGGAACACAGATACGCAGTATTTT.

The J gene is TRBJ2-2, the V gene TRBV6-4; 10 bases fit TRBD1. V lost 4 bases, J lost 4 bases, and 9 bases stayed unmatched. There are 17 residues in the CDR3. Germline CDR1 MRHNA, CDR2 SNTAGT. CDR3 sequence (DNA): TGTGCCAGCAGTGCCACCGGGACAGGGGATCCCACCGGGGAGCTGTTTTTT. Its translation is CASSATGTGDPTGELFF.

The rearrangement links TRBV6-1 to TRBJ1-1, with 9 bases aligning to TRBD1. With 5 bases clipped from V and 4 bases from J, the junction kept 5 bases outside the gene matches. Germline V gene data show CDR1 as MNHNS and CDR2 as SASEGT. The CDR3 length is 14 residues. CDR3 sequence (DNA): TGTGCCAGCAGTTCTTCACAGGGGGCCACTGAAGCTTTCTTT. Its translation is CASSSSQGATEAFF.

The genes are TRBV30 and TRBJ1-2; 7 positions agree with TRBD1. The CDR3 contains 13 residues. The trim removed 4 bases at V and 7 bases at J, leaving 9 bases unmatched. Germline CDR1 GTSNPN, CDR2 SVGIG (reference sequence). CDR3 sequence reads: CAWTMTGFSGYTF. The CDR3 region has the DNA TGTGCCTGGACCATGACAGGGTTCAGTGGCTACACCTTC.

CDR3 in DNA: TGTGCCAGCATAGTTCCCGGGAAAGCTTTCTTT. Translated, it gives CASIVPGKAFF. The chain carries TRBV28 and TRBJ1-1; no firm D call. The CDR3 consists of 11 residues. The germline V gene encodes CDR1 MDHEN and CDR2 SYDVKM. The V end lost 7 bases, the J end lost 9 bases, and 12 bases lay between the germline ends. The full variable domain, with the rest looked up from reference TRBV28 and TRBJ1-1, is DVKVTQSSRYLVKRTGEKVFLECVQDMDHENMFWYRQDPGLGLRLIYFSYDVKMKEKGDIPEGYSVSREKKERFSLILESASTNQTSMYLCASIVPGKAFFGQGTRLTVV.